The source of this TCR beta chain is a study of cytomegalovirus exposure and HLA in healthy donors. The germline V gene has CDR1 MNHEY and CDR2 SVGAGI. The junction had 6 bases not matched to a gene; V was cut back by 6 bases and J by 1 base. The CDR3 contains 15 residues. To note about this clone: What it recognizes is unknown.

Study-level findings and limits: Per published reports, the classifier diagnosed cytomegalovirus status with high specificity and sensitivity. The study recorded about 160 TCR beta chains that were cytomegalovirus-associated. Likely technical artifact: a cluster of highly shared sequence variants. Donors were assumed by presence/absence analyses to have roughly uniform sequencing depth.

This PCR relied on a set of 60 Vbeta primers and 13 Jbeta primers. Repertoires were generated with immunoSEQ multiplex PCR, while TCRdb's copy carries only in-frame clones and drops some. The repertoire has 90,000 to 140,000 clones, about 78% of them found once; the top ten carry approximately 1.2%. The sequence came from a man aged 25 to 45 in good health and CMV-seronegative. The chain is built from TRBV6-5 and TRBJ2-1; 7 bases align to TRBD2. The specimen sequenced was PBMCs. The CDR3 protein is CASRSSGGSYNEQFF. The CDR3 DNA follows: TGTGCCAGCAGGTCTAGCGGAGGATCCTACAATGAGCAGTTCTTC.